This T cell receptor (beta chain) was captured in a study of T cells expressing NK-cell markers. Notes on the study in general: The CD3+CD56-NKG2C+ fraction of a handful of donors was also led by these clonotypes.

Comment on this clonotype: Its antigen is still unknown.

After re-calling the 5' RACE reads, TCRdb lists one entry per CDR3 protein, DNA absent. This listing includes approximately 460,000 distinct CDR3 sequences. From germline, CDR1 is ENHRY and CDR2 SYGVKD. This CDR3 spans 12 amino acids. The chain links TRBV10-3 to TRBJ2-3; TCRdb calls TRBD1, which cannot be checked without DNA. The clonotype comes from a woman between 18 and 69 years old in good health. Input material: blood T cells: a sorted CD56 or NKG2C T cell subset, CD4+ or CD8+ T cells, or bulk PBMC T cells (not recorded which). The chain's CDR3 is CAISRGTDTQYF.